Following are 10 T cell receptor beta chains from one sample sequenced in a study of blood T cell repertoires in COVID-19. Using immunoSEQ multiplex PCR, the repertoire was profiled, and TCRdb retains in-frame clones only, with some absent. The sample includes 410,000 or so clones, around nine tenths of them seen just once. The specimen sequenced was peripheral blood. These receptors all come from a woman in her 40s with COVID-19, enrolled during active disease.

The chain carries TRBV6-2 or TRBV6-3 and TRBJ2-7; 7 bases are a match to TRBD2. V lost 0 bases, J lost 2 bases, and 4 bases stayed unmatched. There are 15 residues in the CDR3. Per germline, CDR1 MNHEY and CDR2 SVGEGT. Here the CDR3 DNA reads TGTGCCAGCAGTTACTCCGTAGCGGGTACCTACGAGCAGTACTTC. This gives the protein CASSYSVAGTYEQYF.

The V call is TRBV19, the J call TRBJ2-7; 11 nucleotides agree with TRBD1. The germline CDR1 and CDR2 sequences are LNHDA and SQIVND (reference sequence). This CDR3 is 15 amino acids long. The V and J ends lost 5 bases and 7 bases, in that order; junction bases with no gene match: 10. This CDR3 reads CASSLGTGGLWEQYF. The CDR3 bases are TGTGCCAGTAGTCTCGGGACAGGGGGTCTTTGGGAGCAGTACTTC.

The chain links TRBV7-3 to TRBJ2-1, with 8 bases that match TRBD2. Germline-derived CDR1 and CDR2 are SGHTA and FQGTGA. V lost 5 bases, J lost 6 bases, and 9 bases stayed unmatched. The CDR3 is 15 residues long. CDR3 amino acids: CASSVSGGGSNEQFF. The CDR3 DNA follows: TGTGCCAGCAGCGTTTCGGGAGGGGGATCCAATGAGCAGTTCTTC. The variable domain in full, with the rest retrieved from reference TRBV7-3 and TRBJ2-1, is GAGVSQTPSNKVTEKGKYVELRCDPISGHTALYWYRQSLGQGPEFLIYFQGTGAADDSGLPNDRFFAVRPEGSVSTLKIQRTERGDSAVYLCASSVSGGGSNEQFFGPGTRLTVL.

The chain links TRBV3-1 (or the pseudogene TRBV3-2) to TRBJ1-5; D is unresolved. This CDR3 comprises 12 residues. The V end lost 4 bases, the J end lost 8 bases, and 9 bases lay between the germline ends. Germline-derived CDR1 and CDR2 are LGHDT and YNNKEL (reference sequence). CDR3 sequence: CASSPNGEPQHF. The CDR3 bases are TGTGCCAGCAGCCCAAACGGGGAGCCCCAGCATTTT.

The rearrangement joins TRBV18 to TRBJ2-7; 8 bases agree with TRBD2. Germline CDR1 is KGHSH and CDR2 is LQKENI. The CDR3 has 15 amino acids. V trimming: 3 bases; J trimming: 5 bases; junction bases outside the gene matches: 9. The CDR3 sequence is CASSPLSGGTDEQYF. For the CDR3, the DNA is TGTGCCAGCTCACCCCTCAGCGGGGGAACCGACGAGCAGTACTTC.

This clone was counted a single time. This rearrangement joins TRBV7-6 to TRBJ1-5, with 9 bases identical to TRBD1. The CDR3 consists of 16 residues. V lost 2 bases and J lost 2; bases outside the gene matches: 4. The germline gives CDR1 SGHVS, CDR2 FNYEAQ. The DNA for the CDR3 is TGTGCCAGCAGCTTACGGACAGGGGAGGGCAATCAGCCCCAGCATTTT. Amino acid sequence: CASSLRTGEGNQPQHF.

The CDR3 spells CASSFSPTGGGTIYF. The CDR3 nucleotides read TGTGCCAGCAGTTTCTCCCCTACAGGGGGCGGCACCATATATTTT. This sequence joins TRBV27 and TRBJ1-3; 9 positions agree with TRBD1. The CDR3 sequence is 15 residues long. V dropped 3 bases and J dropped 9; count of bases not matched to a gene: 9. Looked up from germline, CDR1 is MNHEY and CDR2 is SMNVEV (reference sequence).

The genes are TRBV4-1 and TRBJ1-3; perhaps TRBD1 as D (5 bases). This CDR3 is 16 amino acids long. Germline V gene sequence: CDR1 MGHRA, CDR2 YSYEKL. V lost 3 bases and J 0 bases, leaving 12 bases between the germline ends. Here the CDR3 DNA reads TGCGCCAGCAGCCAGACGACAGCGTACTCTGGAAACACCATATATTTT. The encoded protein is CASSQTTAYSGNTIYF.

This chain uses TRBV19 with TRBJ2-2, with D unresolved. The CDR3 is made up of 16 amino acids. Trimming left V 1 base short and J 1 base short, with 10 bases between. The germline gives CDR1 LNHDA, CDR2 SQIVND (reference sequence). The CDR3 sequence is CASSIVRGQNTGELFF. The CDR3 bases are TGTGCCAGTAGTATAGTGCGCGGCCAGAACACCGGGGAGCTGTTTTTT.

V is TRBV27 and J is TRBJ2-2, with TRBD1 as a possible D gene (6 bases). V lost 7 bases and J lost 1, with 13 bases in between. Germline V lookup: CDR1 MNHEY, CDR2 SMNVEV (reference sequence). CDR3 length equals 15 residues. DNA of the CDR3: TGTGCCAGCAACATCAGGGGAGTGAACACCGGGGAGCTGTTTTTT. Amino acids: CASNIRGVNTGELFF.